This is a list of T cell receptor beta chains from one sample in a study of blood T cell dynamics during melanoma immunotherapy. Sequencing used immunoSEQ multiplex PCR; TCRdb keeps in-frame clones, though not all of them. The data show approximately 20,000 clones, roughly nine tenths seen once. The sequencing used blood, collected from a patient treated with checkpoint blockade. The receptors stem from a human donor with melanoma. CDR3s include the opening cysteine and the closing phenylalanine or tryptophan. Fields, in order: CDR3 protein, CDR3 DNA, D gene, J gene, V gene, clone size. The D gene is left open where the match is weak. Size values are once, few and many counts, or a class for expanded clones, and some rows have none.

CASSFETGDTGELFF	TGTGCCAGCAGCTTTGAGACAGGGGACACCGGGGAGCTGTTTTTT	TRBD1	TRBJ2-2	TRBV5-8	NA
CASSPPGGPQETQYF	TGTGCCAGCAGCCCTCCCGGGGGACCTCAAGAGACCCAGTACTTC	NA	TRBJ2-5	TRBV11-2	NA
CASSQGWQGAYNEQFF	TGCGCCAGCAGCCAAGGCTGGCAGGGGGCCTACAATGAGCAGTTCTTC	TRBD1	TRBJ2-1	TRBV4-1	NA
CASIVLAGVSGTGELFF	TGCGCCAGCATTGTGCTAGCGGGAGTGTCAGGCACCGGGGAGCTGTTTTTT	TRBD2	TRBJ2-2	TRBV10-1	NA
CASSQDGTGSRNEKLFF	TGCGCCAGCAGCCAAGACGGGACAGGATCTAGGAATGAAAAACTGTTTTTT	TRBD1	TRBJ1-4	TRBV4-1	NA
CASSSRTSGSTDTQYF	TGTGCCAGCAGCTCGCGGACTAGCGGGAGTACAGATACGCAGTATTTT	TRBD2	TRBJ2-3	TRBV7-2	NA
CASSPRTGAGNTIYF	TGTGCCAGCTCACCTCGGACAGGGGCTGGAAACACCATATATTTT	TRBD1	TRBJ1-3	TRBV18	once
CASIGPHYTGELFF	TGTGCCAGCATCGGCCCCCACTACACCGGGGAGCTGTTTTTT	NA	TRBJ2-2	TRBV28	NA
CASSYTVLGTQHF	TGTGCCAGCAGCTACACGGTCCTGGGCACCCAGCATTTT	NA	TRBJ1-5	TRBV5-6	NA
CASSRSLQETQYF	TGTGCCAGCAGCCGCTCGCTCCAAGAGACCCAGTACTTC	NA	TRBJ2-5	TRBV7-9	once
CSVLVAAYNEQFF	TGCAGCGTTCTGGTGGCAGCTTACAATGAGCAGTTCTTC	NA	TRBJ2-1	TRBV29-1	NA
CSVDGQGIYNEQFF	TGCAGCGTTGACGGCCAGGGGATCTACAATGAGCAGTTCTTC	NA	TRBJ2-1	TRBV29-1	NA
CASSVDFLWMREQYF	TGTGCCAGCAGCGTAGATTTTCTCTGGATGAGAGAGCAGTACTTC	NA	TRBJ2-7	TRBV9	NA
CASSRRTGVVTEAFF	TGTGCCAGCAGCAGGCGGACAGGGGTAGTTACTGAAGCTTTCTTT	TRBD1	TRBJ1-1	TRBV7-8	once
CASSLNSQGALNEQFF	TGTGCCAGCAGCCTCAACTCTCAGGGGGCGCTTAATGAGCAGTTCTTC	TRBD1	TRBJ2-1	TRBV7-2	once
CASSLSTGSTEAFF	TGTGCCAGCAGTTTATCGACGGGTAGCACTGAAGCTTTCTTT	NA	TRBJ1-1	TRBV27	NA
CAIMPRGPLSGANVLTF	TGTGCCATCATGCCCAGGGGTCCTCTCTCTGGGGCCAACGTCCTGACTTTC	NA	TRBJ2-6	TRBV10-3	NA
CASSPSGTVTGELFF	TGTGCCAGCAGCCCCTCCGGGACAGTGACCGGGGAGCTGTTTTTT	TRBD1	TRBJ2-2	TRBV11-3	NA
CASSLTGTRRDEQFF	TGTGCCAGCAGCTTAACCGGGACTCGCCGGGATGAGCAGTTCTTC	NA	TRBJ2-1	TRBV11-2	NA
CASSIGGSPRTEAFF	TGTGCCAGTAGTATAGGCGGCAGCCCGCGCACTGAAGCTTTCTTT	NA	TRBJ1-1	TRBV19	NA
CAWKRTSGYEQYF	TGTGCCTGGAAAAGGACTAGCGGCTACGAGCAGTACTTC	TRBD2	TRBJ2-7	TRBV30	NA
CASSHSNTEAFF	TGTGCCAGCAGTCACAGTAACACTGAAGCTTTCTTT	NA	TRBJ1-1	TRBV28	NA
CASSSGTGAYEQYF	TGTGCCAGCAGCTCCGGGACAGGGGCCTACGAGCAGTACTTC	TRBD1	TRBJ2-7	TRBV28	NA
CASRGSGYSNQPQHF	TGTGCCAGTAGGGGTTCAGGGTATAGCAATCAGCCCCAGCATTTT	NA	TRBJ1-5	TRBV19	NA
CASSFGKPGLTRNTEAFF	TGTGCCAGCAGCTTCGGCAAGCCGGGACTCACCAGAAACACTGAAGCTTTCTTT	NA	TRBJ1-1	TRBV7-2	NA
CASSGSGISYNEQFF	TGTGCCAGCAGTGGTAGCGGGATCTCCTACAATGAGCAGTTCTTC	TRBD2	TRBJ2-1	TRBV6-1	NA
CASSRRRKQYF	TGTGCCAGCAGCCGCCGAAGGAAGCAGTACTTC	NA	TRBJ2-7	TRBV7-9	NA
CASSSGITPDTQYF	TGTGCCAGCTCAAGCGGGATAACCCCAGATACGCAGTATTTT	TRBD2	TRBJ2-3	TRBV5-4	NA
CASSLVDRGSGYTF	TGTGCCAGCAGCTTAGTGGACAGGGGCTCGGGCTACACCTTC	TRBD1	TRBJ1-2	TRBV7-2	NA